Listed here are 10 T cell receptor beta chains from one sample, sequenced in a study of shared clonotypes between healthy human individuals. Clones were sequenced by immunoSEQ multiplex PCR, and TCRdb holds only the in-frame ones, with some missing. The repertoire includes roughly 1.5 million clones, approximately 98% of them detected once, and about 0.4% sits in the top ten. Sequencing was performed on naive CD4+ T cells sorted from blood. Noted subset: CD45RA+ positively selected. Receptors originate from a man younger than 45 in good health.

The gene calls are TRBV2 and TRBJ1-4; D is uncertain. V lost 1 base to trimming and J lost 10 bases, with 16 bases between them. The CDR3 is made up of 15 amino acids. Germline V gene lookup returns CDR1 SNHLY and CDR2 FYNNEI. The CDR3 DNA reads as TGTGCCAGCAGTGAAGGGCAGGCCTCTTACGGAAAACTGTTTTTT. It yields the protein CASSEGQASYGKLFF. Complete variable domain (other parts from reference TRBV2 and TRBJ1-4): EPEVTQTPSHQVTQMGQEVILRCVPISNHLYFYWYRQILGQKVEFLVSFYNNEISEKSEIFDDQFSVERPDGSNFTLKIRSTKLEDSAMYFCASSEGQASYGKLFFGSGTQLSVL.

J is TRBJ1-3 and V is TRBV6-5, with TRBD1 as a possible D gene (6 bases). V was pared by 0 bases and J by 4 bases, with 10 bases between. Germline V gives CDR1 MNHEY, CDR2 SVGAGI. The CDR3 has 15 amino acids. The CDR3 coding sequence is TGTGCCAGCAGTTACTCCGGGACAACGGGAAACACCATATATTTT. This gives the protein CASSYSGTTGNTIYF.

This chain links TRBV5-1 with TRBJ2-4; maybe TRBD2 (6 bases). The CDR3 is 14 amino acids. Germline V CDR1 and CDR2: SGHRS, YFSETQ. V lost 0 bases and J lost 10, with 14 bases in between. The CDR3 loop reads CASSLGVGTGIQYF. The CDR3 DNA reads TGCGCCAGCAGCTTGGGAGTCGGGACTGGGATTCAGTACTTC.

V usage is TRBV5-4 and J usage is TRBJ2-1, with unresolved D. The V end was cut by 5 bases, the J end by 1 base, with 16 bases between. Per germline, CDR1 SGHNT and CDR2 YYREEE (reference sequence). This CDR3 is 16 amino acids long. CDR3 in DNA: TGTGCCAGCAGTCCCCCAAGGGCGTGGTCCTACAATGAGCAGTTCTTC. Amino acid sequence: CASSPPRAWSYNEQFF.

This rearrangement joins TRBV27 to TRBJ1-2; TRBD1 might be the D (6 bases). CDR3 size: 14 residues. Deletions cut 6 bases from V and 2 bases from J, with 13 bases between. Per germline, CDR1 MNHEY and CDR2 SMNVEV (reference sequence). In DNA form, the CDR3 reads TGTGCCAGCAGACCCTCCGGACAGAACTATGGCTACACCTTC. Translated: CASRPSGQNYGYTF.

In nucleotides, the CDR3 is TGTGCCAGCAGTTACGCATTACAGAGCGGGAACACTGAAGCTTTCTTT. This encodes CASSYALQSGNTEAFF. The chain recombines TRBV6-6 with TRBJ1-1; D gene uncertain. The length of the CDR3 is 16 residues. The V and J ends lost 2 bases and 1 base respectively, with 14 bases between them. Germline CDR1 reads MNHNY; CDR2 reads SVGAGI (reference sequence).

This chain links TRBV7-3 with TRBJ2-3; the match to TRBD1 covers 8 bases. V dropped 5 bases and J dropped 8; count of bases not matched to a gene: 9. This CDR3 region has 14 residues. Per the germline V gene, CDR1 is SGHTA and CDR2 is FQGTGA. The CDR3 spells CASSRTGGVGTQYF. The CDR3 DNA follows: TGTGCCAGCAGCCGTACAGGGGGAGTTGGTACGCAGTATTTT.

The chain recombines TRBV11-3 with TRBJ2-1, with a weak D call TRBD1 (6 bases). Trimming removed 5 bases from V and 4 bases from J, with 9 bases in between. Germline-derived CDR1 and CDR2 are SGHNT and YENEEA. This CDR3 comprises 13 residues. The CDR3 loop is CASSTTGYNEQFF. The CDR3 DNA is TGTGCCAGCAGCACCACAGGGTACAATGAGCAGTTCTTC.

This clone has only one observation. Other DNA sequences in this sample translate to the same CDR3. The CDR3 loop reads CASSSVSYEQYF. Written as DNA, the CDR3 is TGTGCCAGCAGTAGCGTCTCCTACGAGCAGTACTTC. This chain links TRBV28 with TRBJ2-7; D is undetermined. The CDR3 contains 12 residues. Trimming removed 5 bases at V and 0 bases at J, with 5 bases between. Germline lookup yields CDR1 MDHEN and CDR2 SYDVKM.

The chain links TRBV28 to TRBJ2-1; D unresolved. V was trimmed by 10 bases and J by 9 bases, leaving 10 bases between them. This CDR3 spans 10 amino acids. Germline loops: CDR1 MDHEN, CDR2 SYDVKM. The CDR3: CATGRGEQFF. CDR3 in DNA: TGTGCCACCGGTCGTGGTGAGCAGTTCTTC.